This entry features one TCR beta chain sequence. Its antigen is unknown. This sample is part of a study of cytomegalovirus exposure and HLA in healthy donors. Amplification used 60 Vbeta primers and 13 Jbeta primers. Assay: immunoSEQ multiplex PCR; the TCRdb copy retains only in-frame clones and omits some. The sample gives 130,000 to 150,000 clones, 80% of which show up once; around 5% is in the top ten. Whole-study findings and limits: Later analysis showed TCR association rates varying by HLA locus, highest for DRB1 and lowest for HLA-C. About 87% or about 30% of the time was how often most TCR beta V segments were productive, according to an earlier analysis. There were 164 TCR beta chains listed as cytomegalovirus-associated.

The TCR was taken from a male donor in good health and CMV-seronegative. Sequencing input: PBMCs.

CDR3 bases: TGTGCCAGCAGCTACGGGATCCACACTGAAGCTTTCTTT. Translated, it gives CASSYGIHTEAFF. V and J are TRBV28 and TRBJ1-1; no definite D call. The CDR3 extends over 13 amino acids. V lost 6 bases and J lost 3, with 11 bases in between. Germline V gene sequence: CDR1 MDHEN, CDR2 SYDVKM.